The text below deals with one T cell receptor (beta chain). Its antigen is still unknown. The PCR employed 60 Vbeta primers together with 13 Jbeta primers. The method was immunoSEQ multiplex PCR; TCRdb's version includes in-frame clones alone and lacks a portion of them. The sample includes some 150,000 clones, roughly 82% of them seen just once. The length of the CDR3 is 16 residues. With V trimmed by 4 bases and J by 1 base, 5 bases remained unmatched. Per the germline V gene, CDR1 is SGHTS and CDR2 is YDEGEE. The data were taken from a study of cytomegalovirus exposure and HLA in healthy donors. Study as a whole: Genetic ancestry analysis placed around 76% of the 398 donors that were genotyped in the Caucasian-associated cluster.

General study points: TCR beta V- and J-gene trimming was later associated with a missense DCLRE1C variant. Later on, an analysis found that several of the most significant clusters appeared to be linked to common viral pathogens, which included parvovirus B19. Reports credit the classifier with highly specific, highly sensitive diagnosis of cytomegalovirus status.

The sample taken for sequencing was PBMCs. The chain joins TRBV5-8 to TRBJ2-7; 13 bases map to TRBD2. The source is a woman in her 50s in good health and CMV-seropositive. The CDR3 region is CASSIGTSGESYEQYF. The CDR3 coding sequence is TGTGCCAGCAGCATCGGGACTAGCGGGGAGTCCTACGAGCAGTACTTC.